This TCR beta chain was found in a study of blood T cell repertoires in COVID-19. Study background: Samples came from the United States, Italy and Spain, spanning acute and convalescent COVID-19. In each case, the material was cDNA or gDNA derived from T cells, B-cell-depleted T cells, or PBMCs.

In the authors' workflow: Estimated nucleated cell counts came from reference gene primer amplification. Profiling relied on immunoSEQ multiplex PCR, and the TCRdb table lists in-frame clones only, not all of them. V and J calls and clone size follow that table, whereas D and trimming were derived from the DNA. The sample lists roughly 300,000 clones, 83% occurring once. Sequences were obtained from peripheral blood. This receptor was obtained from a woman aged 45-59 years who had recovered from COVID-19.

The CDR3 DNA reads TGTGCCAGCAGTTCCCCCTCTAACTATGGCTACACCTTC. As protein: CASSSPSNYGYTF. This chain joins TRBV28 and TRBJ1-2; D remains ambiguous. V lost 4 bases, J lost 0 bases, and 6 bases lay in between. This CDR3 comprises 13 residues. Germline CDR1 reads MDHEN; CDR2 reads SYDVKM.